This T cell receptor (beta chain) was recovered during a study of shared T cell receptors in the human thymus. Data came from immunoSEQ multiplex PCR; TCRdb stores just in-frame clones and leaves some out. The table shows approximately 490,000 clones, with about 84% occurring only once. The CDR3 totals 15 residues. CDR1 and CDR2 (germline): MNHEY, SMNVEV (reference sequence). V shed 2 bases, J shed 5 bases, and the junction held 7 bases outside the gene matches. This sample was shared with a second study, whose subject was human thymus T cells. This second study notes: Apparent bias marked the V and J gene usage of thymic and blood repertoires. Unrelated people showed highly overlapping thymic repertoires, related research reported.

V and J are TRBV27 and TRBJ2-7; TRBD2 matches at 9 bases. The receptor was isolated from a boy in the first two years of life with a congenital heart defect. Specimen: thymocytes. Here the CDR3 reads CASSLEGAGGHEQYF. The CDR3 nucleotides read TGTGCCAGCAGTTTAGAGGGGGCGGGAGGGCACGAGCAGTACTTC.